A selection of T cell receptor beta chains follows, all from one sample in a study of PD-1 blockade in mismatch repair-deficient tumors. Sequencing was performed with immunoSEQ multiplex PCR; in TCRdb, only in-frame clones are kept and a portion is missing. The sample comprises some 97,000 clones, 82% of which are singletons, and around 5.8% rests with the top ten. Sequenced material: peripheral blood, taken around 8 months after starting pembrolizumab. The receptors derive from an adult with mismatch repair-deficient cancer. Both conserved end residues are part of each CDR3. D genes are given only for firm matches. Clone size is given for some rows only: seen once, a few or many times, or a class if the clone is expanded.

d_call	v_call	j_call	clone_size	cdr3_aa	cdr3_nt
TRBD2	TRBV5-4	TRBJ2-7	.	CASSPGTSGSYNEQYF	TGTGCCAGCAGCCCTGGGACTAGCGGGAGTTACAACGAGCAGTACTTC
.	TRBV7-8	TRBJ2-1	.	CASSARDEQFF	TGTGCCAGCAGCGCTAGAGATGAGCAGTTCTTC
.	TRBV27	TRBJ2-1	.	CASSITGNEQFF	TGTGCCAGCAGTATAACAGGCAATGAGCAGTTCTTC
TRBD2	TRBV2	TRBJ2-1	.	CASSDATSGSFLEQFF	TGTGCCAGCAGTGACGCGACTAGCGGGTCCTTCCTGGAGCAGTTCTTC
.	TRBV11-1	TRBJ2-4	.	CASSLDTGGNIQYF	TGTGCCAGCAGCCTAGACACTGGGGGAAACATTCAGTACTTC
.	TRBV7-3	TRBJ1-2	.	CASSPGFISYGYTF	TGTGCCAGCAGCCCAGGTTTCATTTCTTATGGCTACACCTTC
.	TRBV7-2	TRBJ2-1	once	CASSLEVGGQFF	TGTGCCAGCAGCTTAGAGGTAGGCGGGCAGTTCTTC
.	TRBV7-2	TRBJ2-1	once	CASSGSVDEQFF	TGTGCCAGCAGCGGTAGCGTTGATGAGCAGTTCTTC
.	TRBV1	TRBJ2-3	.	CTSRPPRGAGTDTQYF	TGCACCAGCAGGCCCCCTCGGGGGGCCGGAACAGATACGCAGTATTTT
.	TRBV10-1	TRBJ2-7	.	CASSDRAREPYEQYF	TGCGCCAGCAGTGATCGTGCCAGGGAGCCCTACGAGCAGTACTTC
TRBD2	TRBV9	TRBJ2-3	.	CASSVGPSGRTDTQYF	TGTGCCAGCAGCGTAGGCCCTAGCGGGAGAACAGATACGCAGTATTTT
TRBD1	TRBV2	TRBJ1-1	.	CASSEADRGNTEAFF	TGTGCCAGCAGTGAAGCCGACAGGGGGAACACTGAAGCTTTCTTT
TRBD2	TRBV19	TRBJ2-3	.	CASSGGLAGAPHTDTQYF	TGTGCCAGTAGTGGGGGACTAGCGGGAGCTCCACACACAGATACGCAGTATTTT
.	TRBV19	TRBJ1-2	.	CASRPIGRAPVNGYTF	TGTGCCAGTAGGCCCATAGGGCGGGCCCCCGTGAATGGCTACACCTTC
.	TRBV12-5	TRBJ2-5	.	CASGPSAQETQYF	TGTGCTAGTGGGCCTAGCGCACAAGAGACCCAGTACTTC
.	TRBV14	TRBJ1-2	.	CASSSDINYGYTF	TGTGCCAGCAGTTCGGACATTAACTATGGCTACACCTTC
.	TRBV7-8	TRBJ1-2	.	CASSSISLVQGYGYTF	TGTGCCAGCAGCAGCATCTCTCTGGTACAGGGTTATGGCTACACCTTC
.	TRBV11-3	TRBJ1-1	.	CASSFSTGNTEAFF	TGTGCCAGCAGCTTTAGTACAGGGAACACTGAAGCTTTCTTT
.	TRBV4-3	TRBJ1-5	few	CASSQDNLSNQPQHF	TGCGCCAGCAGCCAAGATAACCTAAGCAATCAGCCCCAGCATTTT
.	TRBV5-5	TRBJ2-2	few	CASSWRAGTNTGELFF	TGTGCCAGCAGCTGGCGAGCGGGCACGAACACCGGGGAGCTGTTTTTT
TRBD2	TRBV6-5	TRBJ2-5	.	CASRNGGRETQYF	TGTGCCAGCAGGAACGGCGGGAGGGAGACCCAGTACTTC
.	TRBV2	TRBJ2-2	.	CASIRVSNTGELFF	TGTGCCAGCATAAGGGTGTCGAACACCGGGGAGCTGTTTTTT
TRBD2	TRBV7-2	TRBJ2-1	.	CASSSLTSGRGRNEQFF	TGTGCCAGCAGCTCCTTGACTAGCGGGAGGGGGCGTAATGAGCAGTTCTTC